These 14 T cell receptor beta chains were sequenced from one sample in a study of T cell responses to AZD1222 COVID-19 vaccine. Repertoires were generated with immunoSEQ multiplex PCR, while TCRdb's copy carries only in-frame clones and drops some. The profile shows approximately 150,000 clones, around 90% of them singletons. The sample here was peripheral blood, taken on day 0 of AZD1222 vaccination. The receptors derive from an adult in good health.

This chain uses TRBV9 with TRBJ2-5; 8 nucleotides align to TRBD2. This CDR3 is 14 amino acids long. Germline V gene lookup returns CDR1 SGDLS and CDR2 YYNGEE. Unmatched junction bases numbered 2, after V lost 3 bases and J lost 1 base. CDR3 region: CASSATSGQETQYF. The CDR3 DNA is TGTGCCAGCAGCGCTACTAGCGGCCAAGAGACCCAGTACTTC.

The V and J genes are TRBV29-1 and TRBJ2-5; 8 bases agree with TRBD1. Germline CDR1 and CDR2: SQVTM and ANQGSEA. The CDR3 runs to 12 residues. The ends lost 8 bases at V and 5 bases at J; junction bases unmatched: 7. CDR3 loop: CSRQGPGETQYF. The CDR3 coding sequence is TGCAGCCGACAGGGGCCAGGGGAGACCCAGTACTTC.

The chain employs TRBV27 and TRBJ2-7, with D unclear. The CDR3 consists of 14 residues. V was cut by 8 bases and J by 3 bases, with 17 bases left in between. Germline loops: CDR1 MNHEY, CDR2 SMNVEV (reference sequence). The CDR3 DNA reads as TGTGCCAGCGGGCCATTGGGAAGGGTCTACGAGCAGTACTTC. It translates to CASGPLGRVYEQYF.

The CDR3 spells CASSSIIEAFF. The DNA for the CDR3 is TGTGCCAGCAGCTCCATTATTGAAGCTTTCTTT. J is TRBJ1-1 and V is TRBV7-9; D unresolved. V lost 4 bases, J lost 7 bases, and 7 bases lay in between. The germline gives CDR1 SEHNR, CDR2 FQNEAQ (reference sequence). The CDR3 loop spans 11 amino acids.

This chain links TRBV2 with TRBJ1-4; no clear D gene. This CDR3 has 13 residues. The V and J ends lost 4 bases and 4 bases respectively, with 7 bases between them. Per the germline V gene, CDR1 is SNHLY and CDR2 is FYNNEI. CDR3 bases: TGTGCCAGCAGTGTTAGCCTTAATGAAAAACTGTTTTTT. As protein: CASSVSLNEKLFF.

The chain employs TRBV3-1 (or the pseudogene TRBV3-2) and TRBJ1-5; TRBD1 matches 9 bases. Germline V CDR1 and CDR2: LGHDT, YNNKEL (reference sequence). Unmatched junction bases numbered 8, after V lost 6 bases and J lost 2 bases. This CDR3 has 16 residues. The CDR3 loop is CASSQRGQGGNQPQHF. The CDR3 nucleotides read TGTGCCAGCAGTCAACGGGGACAGGGTGGCAATCAGCCCCAGCATTTT.

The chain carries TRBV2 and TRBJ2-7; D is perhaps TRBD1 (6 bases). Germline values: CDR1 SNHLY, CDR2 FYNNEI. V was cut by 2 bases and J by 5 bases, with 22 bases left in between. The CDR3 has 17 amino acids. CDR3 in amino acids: CASSEIPTGQPFHEQYF. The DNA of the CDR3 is TGTGCCAGCAGTGAAATCCCCACCGGACAGCCGTTCCACGAGCAGTACTTC.

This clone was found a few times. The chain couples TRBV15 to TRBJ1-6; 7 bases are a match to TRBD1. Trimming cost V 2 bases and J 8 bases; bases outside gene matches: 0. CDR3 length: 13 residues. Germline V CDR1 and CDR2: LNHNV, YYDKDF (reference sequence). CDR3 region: CATSRQGDSPLHF. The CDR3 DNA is TGTGCCACCAGCAGACAGGGGGATTCACCCCTCCACTTT.

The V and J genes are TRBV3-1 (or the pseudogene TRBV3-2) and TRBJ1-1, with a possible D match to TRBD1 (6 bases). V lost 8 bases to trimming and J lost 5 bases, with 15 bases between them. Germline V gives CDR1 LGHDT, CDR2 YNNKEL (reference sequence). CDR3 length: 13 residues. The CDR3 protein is CASLQRGRTEAFF. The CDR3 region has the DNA TGTGCCAGCCTCCAACGGGGGCGGACTGAAGCTTTCTTT.

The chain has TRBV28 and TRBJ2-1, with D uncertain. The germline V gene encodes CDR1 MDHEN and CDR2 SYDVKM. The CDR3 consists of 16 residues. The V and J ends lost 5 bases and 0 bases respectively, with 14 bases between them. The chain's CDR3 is CASSPKSLYSYNEQFF. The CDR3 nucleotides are TGTGCCAGCAGTCCTAAGTCCCTCTACTCCTACAATGAGCAGTTCTTC.

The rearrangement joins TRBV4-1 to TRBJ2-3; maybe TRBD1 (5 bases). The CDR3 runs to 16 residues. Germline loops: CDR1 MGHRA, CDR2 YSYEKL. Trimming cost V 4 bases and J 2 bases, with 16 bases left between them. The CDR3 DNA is TGCGCCAGCAGCCTCCGCGAAAGACAGACCACAGATACGCAGTATTTT. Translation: CASSLRERQTTDTQYF.

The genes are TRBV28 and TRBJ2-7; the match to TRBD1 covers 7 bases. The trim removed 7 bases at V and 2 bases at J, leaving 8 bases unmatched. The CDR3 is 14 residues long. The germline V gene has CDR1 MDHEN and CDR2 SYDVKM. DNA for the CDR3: TGTGCCAGCAAAGGGGGACAGACCCCCTACGAGCAGTACTTC. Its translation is CASKGGQTPYEQYF.

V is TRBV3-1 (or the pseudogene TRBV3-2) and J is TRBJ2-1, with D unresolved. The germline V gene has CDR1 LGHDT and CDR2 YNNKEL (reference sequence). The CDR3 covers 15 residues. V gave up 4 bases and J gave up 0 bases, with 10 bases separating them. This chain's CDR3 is CASSLPATSYNEQFF. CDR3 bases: TGTGCCAGCAGCCTTCCAGCGACCTCCTACAATGAGCAGTTCTTC.

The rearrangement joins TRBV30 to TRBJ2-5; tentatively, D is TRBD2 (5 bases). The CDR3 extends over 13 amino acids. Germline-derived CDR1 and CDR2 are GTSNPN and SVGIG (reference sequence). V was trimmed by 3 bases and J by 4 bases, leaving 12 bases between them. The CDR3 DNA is TGTGCCTGGAGCCAACACCTAGCAGAGACCCAGTACTTC. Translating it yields CAWSQHLAETQYF. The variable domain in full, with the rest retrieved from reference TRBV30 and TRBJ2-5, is SQTIHQWPATLVQPVGSPLSLECTVEGTSNPNLYWYRQAAGRGLQLLFYSVGIGQISSEVPQNLSASRPQDRQFILSSKKLLLSDSGFYLCAWSQHLAETQYFGPGTRLLVL.